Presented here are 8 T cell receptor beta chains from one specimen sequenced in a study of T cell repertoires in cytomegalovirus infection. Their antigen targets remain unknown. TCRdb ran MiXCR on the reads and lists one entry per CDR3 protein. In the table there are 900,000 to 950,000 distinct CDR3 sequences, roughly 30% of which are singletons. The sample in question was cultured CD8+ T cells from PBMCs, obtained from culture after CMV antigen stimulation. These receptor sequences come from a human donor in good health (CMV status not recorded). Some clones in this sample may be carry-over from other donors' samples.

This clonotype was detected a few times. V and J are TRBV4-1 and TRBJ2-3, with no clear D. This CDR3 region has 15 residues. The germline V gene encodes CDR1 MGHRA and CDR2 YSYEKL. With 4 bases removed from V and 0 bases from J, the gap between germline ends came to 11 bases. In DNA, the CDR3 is TGCGCCAGCAGCCCTGTTCTGGGTAGCACAGATACGCAGTATTTT. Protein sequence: CASSPVLGSTDTQYF.

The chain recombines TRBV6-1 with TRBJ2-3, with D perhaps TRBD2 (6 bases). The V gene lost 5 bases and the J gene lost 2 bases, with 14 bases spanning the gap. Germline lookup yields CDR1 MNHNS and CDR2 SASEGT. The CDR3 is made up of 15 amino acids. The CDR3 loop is CASSPRLDLTDTQYF. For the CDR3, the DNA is TGTGCCAGCAGTCCCCGACTAGACCTCACAGATACGCAGTATTTT.

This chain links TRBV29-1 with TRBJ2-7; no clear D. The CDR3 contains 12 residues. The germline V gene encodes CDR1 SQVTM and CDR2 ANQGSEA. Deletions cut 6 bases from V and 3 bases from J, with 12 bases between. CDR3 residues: CSVVGSYYEQYF. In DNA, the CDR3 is TGCAGCGTCGTTGGGTCGTACTACGAGCAGTACTTC.

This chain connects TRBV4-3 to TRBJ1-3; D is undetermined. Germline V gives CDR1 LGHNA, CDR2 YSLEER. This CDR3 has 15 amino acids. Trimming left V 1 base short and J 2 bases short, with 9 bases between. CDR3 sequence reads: CASSQGQQTGNTIYF. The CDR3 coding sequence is TGCGCCAGCAGCCAAGGGCAACAGACTGGAAACACCATATATTTT.

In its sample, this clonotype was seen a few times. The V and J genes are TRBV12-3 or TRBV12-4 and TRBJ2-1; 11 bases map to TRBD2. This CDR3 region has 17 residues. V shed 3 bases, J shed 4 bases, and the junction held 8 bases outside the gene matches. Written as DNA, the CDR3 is TGTGCCAGCAGTTTCATCCTAGCGGGGGGAGGATACAATGAGCAGTTCTTC. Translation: CASSFILAGGGYNEQFF.

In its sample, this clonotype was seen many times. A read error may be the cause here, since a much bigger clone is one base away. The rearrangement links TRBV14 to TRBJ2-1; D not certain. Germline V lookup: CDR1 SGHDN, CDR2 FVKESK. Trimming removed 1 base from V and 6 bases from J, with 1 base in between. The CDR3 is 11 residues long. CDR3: CASSQANEQFF. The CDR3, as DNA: TGTGCCAGCAGCCAAGCCAATGAGCAGTTCTTC.

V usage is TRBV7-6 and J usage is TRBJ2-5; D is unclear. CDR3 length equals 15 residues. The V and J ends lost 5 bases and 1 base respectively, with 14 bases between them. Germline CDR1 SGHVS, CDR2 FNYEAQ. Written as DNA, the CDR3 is TGTGCCAGCAGCCTAGTGTCAGGCACCCAAGAGACCCAGTACTTC. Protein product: CASSLVSGTQETQYF. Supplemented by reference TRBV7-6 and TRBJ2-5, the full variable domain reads GAGVSQSPRYKVTKRGQDVALRCDPISGHVSLYWYRQALGQGPEFLTYFNYEAQQDKSGLPNDRFSAERPEGSISTLTIQRTEQRDSAMYRCASSLVSGTQETQYFGPGTRLLVL.

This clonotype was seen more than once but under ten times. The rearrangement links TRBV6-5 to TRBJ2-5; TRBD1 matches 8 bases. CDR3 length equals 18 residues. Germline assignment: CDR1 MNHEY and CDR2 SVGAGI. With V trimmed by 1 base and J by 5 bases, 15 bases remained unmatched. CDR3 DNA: TGTGCCAGCAGTTACTTTCCCGGGACAGGAAAAAGGGGGGAGACCCAGTACTTC. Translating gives CASSYFPGTGKRGETQYF.